These 7 T cell receptor beta chains were sequenced from one sample in a study of shared clonotypes between healthy human individuals. CD45RO-negative, CCR7-positively selected cells formed the naive CD8 fraction, excluding terminally differentiated effector memory CD45RA+ cells. The table came from immunoSEQ multiplex PCR; TCRdb's copy has only in-frame clones and leaves some out. The data show under 1 million clones, roughly 92% seen once. The sample comprised naive CD8+ T cells sorted from blood. The receptors originated from a man aged 25 to 45 in good health.

This clone was recorded only once. The gene calls are TRBV27 and TRBJ1-1; D remains ambiguous. With 5 bases removed from V and 3 bases from J, the gap between germline ends came to 16 bases. This CDR3 has 15 amino acids. Germline CDR1 and CDR2: MNHEY and SMNVEV (reference sequence). CDR3 nucleotides: TGTGCCAGCAGTCCGATACTCAGAGCTCACACTGAAGCTTTCTTT. It encodes CASSPILRAHTEAFF.

The chain recombines TRBV6-5 with TRBJ2-3; 7 bases are shared with TRBD1. Germline CDR1 reads MNHEY; CDR2 reads SVGAGI. The CDR3 length is 14 residues. J lost 5 bases, V lost 6 bases, and 8 bases had no gene match. For the CDR3, the DNA is TGTGCCAGCAGCTCCGACAGGGTGGTAGATACGCAGTATTTT. It translates to CASSSDRVVDTQYF.

This chain connects TRBV27 to TRBJ1-5; 7 bases line up with TRBD1. The length of the CDR3 is 13 residues. Germline CDR1 reads MNHEY; CDR2 reads SMNVEV (reference sequence). V shed 1 base and J 7 bases; nucleotides not matched to a gene: 1. CDR3 nucleotide sequence: TGTGCCAGCAGTTTATGGACAGGCCAGCCCCAGCATTTT. Translating gives CASSLWTGQPQHF.

V gene TRBV28 combines with J gene TRBJ1-5; the D is unclear. The CDR3 length is 15 residues. The germline CDR1 and CDR2 sequences are MDHEN and SYDVKM. V shed 2 bases and J shed 5 bases, with 13 bases lying between them. The CDR3 DNA reads TGTGCCAGCAGTTTAGAGGGCTTGTCCTATCAGCCCCAGCATTTT. The encoded protein is CASSLEGLSYQPQHF.

The chain carries TRBV7-9 and TRBJ2-5, with D maybe TRBD2 (5 bases). In germline, CDR1 is SEHNR, CDR2 FQNEAQ (reference sequence). CDR3 size: 17 residues. V lost 6 bases and J lost 3, with 23 bases in between. In DNA form, the CDR3 reads TGTGCCAGCAGTACTTCCCGGGATTTGGACTGGAAAGAGACCCAGTACTTC. It encodes CASSTSRDLDWKETQYF.

The chain recombines TRBV27 with TRBJ2-7; weak D call: TRBD2 (5 bases). The germline CDR1 and CDR2 sequences are MNHEY and SMNVEV (reference sequence). The ends were cut back, 3 bases at V and 6 bases at J, with 9 bases in the middle. The CDR3 length is 12 residues. This CDR3 reads CASSFASGEQYF. In DNA form, the CDR3 reads TGTGCCAGCAGTTTCGCCAGCGGCGAGCAGTACTTC.

V is TRBV25-1 and J is TRBJ2-7, with 7 nucleotides matching TRBD1. V shed 2 bases and J 2 bases; nucleotides not matched to a gene: 3. CDR3 length: 14 residues. Germline CDR1 MGHDK, CDR2 SYGVNS. The DNA of the CDR3 is TGTGCCAGCAGTGAAACCGGGACAGCCTACGAGCAGTACTTC. Translating it yields CASSETGTAYEQYF.